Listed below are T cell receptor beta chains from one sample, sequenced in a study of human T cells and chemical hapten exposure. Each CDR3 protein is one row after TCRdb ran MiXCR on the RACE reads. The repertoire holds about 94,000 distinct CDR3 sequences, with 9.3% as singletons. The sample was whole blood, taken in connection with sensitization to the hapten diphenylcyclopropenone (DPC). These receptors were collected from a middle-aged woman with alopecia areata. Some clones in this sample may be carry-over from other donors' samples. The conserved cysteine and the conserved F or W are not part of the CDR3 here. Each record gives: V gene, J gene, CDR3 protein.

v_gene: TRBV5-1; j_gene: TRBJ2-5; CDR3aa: ASSLQETQY
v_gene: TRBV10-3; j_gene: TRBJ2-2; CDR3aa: AISLQGAVNTGELF
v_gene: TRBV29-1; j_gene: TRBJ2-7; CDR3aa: SVLRQGSYEQY
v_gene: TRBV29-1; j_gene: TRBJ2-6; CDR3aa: SVEEGGRLASSGANVLT
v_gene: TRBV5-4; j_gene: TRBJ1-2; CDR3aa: ASTDRGHSGGYT
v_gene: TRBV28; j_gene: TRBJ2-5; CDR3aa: ASSFPLSSGRNQETQY
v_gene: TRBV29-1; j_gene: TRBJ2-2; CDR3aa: SVVGTEYTGRMF
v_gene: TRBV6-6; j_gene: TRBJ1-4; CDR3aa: ASSYLQGTEKLF
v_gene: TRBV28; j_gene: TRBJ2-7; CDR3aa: ASARTSPYEQY
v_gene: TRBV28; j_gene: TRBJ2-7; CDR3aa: ASSLRGAYEQY
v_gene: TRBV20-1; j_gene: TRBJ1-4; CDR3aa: SASGANGKLF
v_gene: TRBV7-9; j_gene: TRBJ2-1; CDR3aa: ASSLRDSFYNEQF
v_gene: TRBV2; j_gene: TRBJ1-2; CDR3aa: ASSLTGLNYGYT
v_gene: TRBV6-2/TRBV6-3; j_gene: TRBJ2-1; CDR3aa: ASGTNGLARDTFYNEQF
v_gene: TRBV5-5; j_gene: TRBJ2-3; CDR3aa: ASSQEGTANTDTQY
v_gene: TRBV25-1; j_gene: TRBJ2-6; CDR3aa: ASTPTTSGANVLT
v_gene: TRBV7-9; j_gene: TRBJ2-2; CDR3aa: ASSPPGSTGELF
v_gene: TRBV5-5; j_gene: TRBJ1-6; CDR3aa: ASSLGPSQGSPLH
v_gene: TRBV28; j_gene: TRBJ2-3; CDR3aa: ASSLGAGGLTDTQY
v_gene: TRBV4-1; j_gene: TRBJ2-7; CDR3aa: ASSQVAGPAYEQY
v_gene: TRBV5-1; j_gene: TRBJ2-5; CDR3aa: ASSQGLAGETQY
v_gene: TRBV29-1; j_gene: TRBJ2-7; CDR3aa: SVEASRGYEQY
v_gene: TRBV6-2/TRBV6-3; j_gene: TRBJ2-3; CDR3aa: ASSHTQTAEY
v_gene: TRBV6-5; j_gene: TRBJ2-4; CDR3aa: ASSYGGAQNIQY
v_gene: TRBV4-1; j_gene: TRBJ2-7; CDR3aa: ASSQDMSRGLGYEQY
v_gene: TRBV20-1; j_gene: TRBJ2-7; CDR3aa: SAGGGEREAYEQY
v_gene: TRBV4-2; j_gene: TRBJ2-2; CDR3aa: ASSQDLLLSGELF
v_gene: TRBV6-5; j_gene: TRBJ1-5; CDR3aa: ASSYEGAPNQPQH
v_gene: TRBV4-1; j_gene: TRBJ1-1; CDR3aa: ASSQDPGGAGAF
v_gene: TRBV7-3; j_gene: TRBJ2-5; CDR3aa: ASSLTGGREKTQY
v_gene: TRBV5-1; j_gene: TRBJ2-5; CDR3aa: ASSSGPGQQETQY
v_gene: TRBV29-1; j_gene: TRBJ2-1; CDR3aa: SVSGGGINEQF
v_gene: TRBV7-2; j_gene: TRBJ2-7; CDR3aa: ASSLSVAGGREQY
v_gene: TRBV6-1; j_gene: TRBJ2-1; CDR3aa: ASSEAAAREQF
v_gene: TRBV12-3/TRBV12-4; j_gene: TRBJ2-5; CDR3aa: ASRTGTSQETQY
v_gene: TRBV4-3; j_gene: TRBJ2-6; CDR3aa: ASSQDNSGANVLT
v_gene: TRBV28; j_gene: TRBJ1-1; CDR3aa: ASSLSTGGTEAF
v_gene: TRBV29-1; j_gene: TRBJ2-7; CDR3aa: SVSWGTTMRGEY
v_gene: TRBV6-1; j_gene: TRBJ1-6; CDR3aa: ASSEQIPPGSPLH
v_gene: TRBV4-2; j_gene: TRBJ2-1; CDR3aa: ASSPMDRYNEQF
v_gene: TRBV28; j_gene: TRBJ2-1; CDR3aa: ASRAGVAYNEQF
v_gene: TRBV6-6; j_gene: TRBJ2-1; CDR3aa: ASRVAGGVHNEQF
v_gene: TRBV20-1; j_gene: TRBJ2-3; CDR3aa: SARDGADTQY